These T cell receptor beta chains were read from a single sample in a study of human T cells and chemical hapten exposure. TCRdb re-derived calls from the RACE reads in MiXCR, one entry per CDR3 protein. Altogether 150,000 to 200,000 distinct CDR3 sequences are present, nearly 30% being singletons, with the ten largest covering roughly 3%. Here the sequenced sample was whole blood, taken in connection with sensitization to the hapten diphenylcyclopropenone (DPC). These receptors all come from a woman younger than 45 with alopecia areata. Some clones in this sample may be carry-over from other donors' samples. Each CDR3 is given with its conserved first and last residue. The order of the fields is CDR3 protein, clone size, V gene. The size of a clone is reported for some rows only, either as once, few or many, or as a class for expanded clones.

CDR3 protein: CASSSPGTKNTEAFF
clone size: NA
V gene: TRBV28

CDR3 protein: CASSKDRDRLAKNIQYF
clone size: NA
V gene: TRBV28

CDR3 protein: CASSEERDTEQYF
clone size: NA
V gene: TRBV2

CDR3 protein: CASSSQGGDEQFF
clone size: NA
V gene: TRBV7-2

CDR3 protein: CASSQTPTGNSPLHF
clone size: NA
V gene: TRBV4-1

CDR3 protein: CSVSRVRRVYNEQFF
clone size: once
V gene: TRBV29-1

CDR3 protein: CSAPPRSTPNEKLFF
clone size: few
V gene: TRBV20-1

CDR3 protein: CASSPRTGGSYNEQFF
clone size: NA
V gene: TRBV11-2

CDR3 protein: CASSVGQGIGELFF
clone size: few
V gene: TRBV9

CDR3 protein: CASSVAGRGYNEQFF
clone size: NA
V gene: TRBV9

CDR3 protein: CASSPRGNQETQYF
clone size: many
V gene: TRBV7-3

CDR3 protein: CAISGRGTWEQFF
clone size: few
V gene: TRBV10-3

CDR3 protein: CASSRPGLAFEQYF
clone size: few
V gene: TRBV12-3/TRBV12-4

CDR3 protein: CASSFSGEGDTQYF
clone size: NA
V gene: TRBV5-4

CDR3 protein: CASRDRDSGRLGEQFF
clone size: NA
V gene: TRBV13

CDR3 protein: CASSQDRANTEAFF
clone size: few
V gene: TRBV5-4

CDR3 protein: CASKVQGANNEQFF
clone size: NA
V gene: TRBV14

CDR3 protein: CASSEDRAYGYTF
clone size: few
V gene: TRBV2

CDR3 protein: CSAPPGGASTDTQYF
clone size: NA
V gene: TRBV20-1

CDR3 protein: CASSPAGSSNGYGYTF
clone size: NA
V gene: TRBV25-1

CDR3 protein: CSARQTGDSYEQYF
clone size: few
V gene: TRBV20-1

CDR3 protein: CASSFGTSGAASGTQYF
clone size: many
V gene: TRBV7-2

CDR3 protein: CASTRGGPVRYEQYF
clone size: few
V gene: TRBV28

CDR3 protein: CASSRDLGINEKLFF
clone size: few
V gene: TRBV5-6

CDR3 protein: CASSHAMNTEAFF
clone size: once
V gene: TRBV12-3/TRBV12-4

CDR3 protein: CASSQFGLGEQETQYF
clone size: few
V gene: TRBV4-1

CDR3 protein: CASRETGGASVGYTF
clone size: few
V gene: TRBV5-6